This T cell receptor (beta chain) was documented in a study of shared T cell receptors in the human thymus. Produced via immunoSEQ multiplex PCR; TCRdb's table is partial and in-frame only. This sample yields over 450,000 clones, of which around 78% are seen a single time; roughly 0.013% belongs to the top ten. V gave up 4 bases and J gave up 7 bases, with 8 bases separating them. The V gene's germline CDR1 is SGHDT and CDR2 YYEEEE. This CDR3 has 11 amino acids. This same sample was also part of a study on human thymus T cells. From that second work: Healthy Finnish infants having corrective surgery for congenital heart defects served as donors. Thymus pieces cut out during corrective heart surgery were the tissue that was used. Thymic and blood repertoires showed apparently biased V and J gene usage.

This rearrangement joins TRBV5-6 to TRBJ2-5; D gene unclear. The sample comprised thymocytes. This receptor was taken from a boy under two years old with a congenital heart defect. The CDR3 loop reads CASSRTGTQYF. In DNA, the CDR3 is TGTGCCAGCAGCCGCACGGGGACCCAGTACTTC.